This entry features one TCR beta chain sequence. V lost 5 bases to trimming and J lost 5 bases, with 22 bases between them. Per the germline V gene, CDR1 is SGHAT and CDR2 is FQNNGV. The CDR3 contains 18 residues. The source of the sample is a study of CD8 T cells in Susac syndrome. Memory subsets defined by CD27 and CD45RA staining were used for TEMRA sorting. RNA, at roughly 0.45 to 1 ug, was reverse transcribed with random hexamers. The authors amplified TCR beta CDR3 across 54 Vbeta and 13 Jbeta using immunoSEQ multiplex PCR. Each CDR3 protein gets one entry after TCRdb re-called the immunoSEQ multiplex PCR reads with MiXCR. The sample comprises about 2,600 distinct CDR3 sequences, 70% to 80% of which are singletons, and roughly 19% rests with the top ten.

The sequence derives from a human donor with Susac syndrome. The chain is built from TRBV11-2 and TRBJ2-6, with no clear D. Source material: CD8+ TEMRA cells from PBMCs. Subset given: FACS-sorted terminally differentiated effector memory CD8+ T cells re-expressing CD45RA (CD8+ TEMRA). The CDR3 region has the DNA TGTGCCAGCAGCAAACAGCAAAAGCAACAAAGTCGGGCCAACGTCCTGACTTTC. Translating it yields CASSKQQKQQSRANVLTF.